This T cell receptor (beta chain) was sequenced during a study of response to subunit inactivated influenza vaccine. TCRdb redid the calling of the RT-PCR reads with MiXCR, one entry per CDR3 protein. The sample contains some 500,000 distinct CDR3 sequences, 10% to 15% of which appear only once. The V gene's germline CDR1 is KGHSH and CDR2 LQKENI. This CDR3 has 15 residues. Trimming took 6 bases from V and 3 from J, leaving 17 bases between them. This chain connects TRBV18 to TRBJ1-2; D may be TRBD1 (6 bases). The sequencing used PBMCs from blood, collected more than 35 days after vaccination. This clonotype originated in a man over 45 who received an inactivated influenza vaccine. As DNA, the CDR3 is TGTGCCAGCTCGCCCGGACAGCCTGGGGACTATGGCTACACCTTC. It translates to CASSPGQPGDYGYTF.